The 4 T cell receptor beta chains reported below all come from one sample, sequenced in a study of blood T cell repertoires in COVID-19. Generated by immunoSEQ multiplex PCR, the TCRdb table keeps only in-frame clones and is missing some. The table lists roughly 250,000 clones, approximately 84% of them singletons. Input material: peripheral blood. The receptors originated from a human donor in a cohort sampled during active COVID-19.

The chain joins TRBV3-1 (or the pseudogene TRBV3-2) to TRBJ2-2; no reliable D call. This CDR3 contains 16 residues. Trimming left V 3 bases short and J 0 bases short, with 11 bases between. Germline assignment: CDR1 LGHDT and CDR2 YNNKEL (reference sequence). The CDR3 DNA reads TGTGCCAGCAGCCATGGGCCTACTTCGAACACCGGGGAGCTGTTTTTT. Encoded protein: CASSHGPTSNTGELFF.

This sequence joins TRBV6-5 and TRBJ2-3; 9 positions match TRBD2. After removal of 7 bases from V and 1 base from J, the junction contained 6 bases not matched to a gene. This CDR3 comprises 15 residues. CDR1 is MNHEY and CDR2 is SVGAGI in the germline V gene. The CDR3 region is CASKLAGSRTDTQYF. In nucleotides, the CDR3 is TGTGCCAGCAAGCTAGCGGGGTCTCGCACAGATACGCAGTATTTT.

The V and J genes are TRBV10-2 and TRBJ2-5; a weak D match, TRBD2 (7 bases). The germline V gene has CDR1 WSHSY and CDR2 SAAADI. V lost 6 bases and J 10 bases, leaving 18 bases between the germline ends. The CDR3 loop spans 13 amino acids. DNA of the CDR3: TGCGCCAGCAGGCGGGGGCAGCTAAGGAGCCAGTACTTC. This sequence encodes CASRRGQLRSQYF.

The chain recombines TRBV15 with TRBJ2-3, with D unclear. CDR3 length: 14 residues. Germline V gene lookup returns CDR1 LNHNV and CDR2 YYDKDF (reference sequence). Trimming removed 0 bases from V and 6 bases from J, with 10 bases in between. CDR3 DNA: TGTGCCACCAGCAGAGAGGCAGCCAGGGATACGCAGTATTTT. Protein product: CATSREAARDTQYF. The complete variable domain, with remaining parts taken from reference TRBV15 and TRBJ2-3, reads DAMVIQNPRYQVTQFGKPVTLSCSQTLNHNVMYWYQQKSSQAPKLLFHYYDKDFNNEADTPDNFQSRRPNTSFCFLDIRSPGLGDTAMYLCATSREAARDTQYFGPGTRLTVL.